A selection of T cell receptor beta chains follows, all from one sample in a study of shared clonotypes between healthy human individuals. Produced via immunoSEQ multiplex PCR; TCRdb's table is partial and in-frame only. This sample has 500,000 to 550,000 clones; approximately 95% occur once, and the top ten carry nearly 0.065%. Source material: naive CD4+ T cells sorted from blood. Receptors originate from a woman in her 30s in good health. Both conserved end residues are part of each CDR3. Each record gives: V gene, clone size, J gene, CDR3 protein. Expanded clones are given a class, and other clones once, few, many or no size at all.

TRBV7-9	NA	TRBJ1-2	CASSPTHRGSEGYTF
TRBV6-6	NA	NA	CASSYVGNEQYF
TRBV28	NA	TRBJ2-1	CASSSAGGGGTYNEQFF
TRBV10-3	NA	TRBJ2-7	CAISESGYEQYF
TRBV28	NA	TRBJ2-5	CASSSLPDFQETQYF
TRBV27	once	TRBJ1-1	CASGRTENTEAFF
TRBV28	NA	TRBJ2-1	CASEFGSSYNEQFF
TRBV9	NA	TRBJ2-1	CASSVVAGAGDHEQFF
TRBV2	NA	TRBJ2-1	CASSTLAGSYNEQFF
TRBV5-1	NA	TRBJ2-5	CASSFNPTSGETQYF
TRBV10-1	NA	TRBJ1-1	CARYGGHYTEAFF
TRBV28	NA	TRBJ2-7	CASRLGGHGPEQYF
TRBV28	NA	TRBJ1-1	CASSLAQTMNTEAFF
TRBV6-5	NA	TRBJ2-7	CASSVAGARYEQYF
TRBV15	NA	TRBJ1-4	CATSRDQREKLFF
TRBV4-1	NA	TRBJ2-1	CASSQGLATSSYNEQFF
TRBV5-1	NA	TRBJ2-5	CASSLWGGETQYF
TRBV11-2	NA	TRBJ2-3	CASSPRLARFTDTQYF
TRBV27	NA	TRBJ2-7	CASSYYRLGAEQYF
TRBV15	NA	TRBJ2-5	CATSRVAGWETQYF
TRBV5-4	NA	NA	CASSPARTGFSYEQYF
TRBV29-1	NA	TRBJ2-2	CSAEPGPRTGELFF
TRBV5-4	NA	TRBJ2-3	CASSLGHYRSTDTQYF
TRBV19	NA	TRBJ2-6	CASIAQGTGANVLTF
TRBV19	NA	TRBJ2-2	CASSTGLAGSTGELFF
TRBV7-2	NA	TRBJ2-5	CASSLVWGTQETQYF
TRBV18	NA	TRBJ1-1	CASSPTGTTGGTEAFF
TRBV27	NA	TRBJ2-7	CASRRSGRGYEQYF
TRBV19	NA	TRBJ2-2	CASSIGWGANTGELFF
TRBV15	NA	TRBJ2-7	CATSSLKGLAFHEQYF
TRBV2	NA	TRBJ2-7	CASSVLAANEQYF
TRBV7-9	NA	NA	CASSLDLYEQYF
TRBV27	NA	TRBJ1-1	CASSLSQGLNTEAFF
TRBV29-1	once	TRBJ2-5	CSVSLGQGQETQYF
TRBV7-2	NA	TRBJ1-2	CASSQDREDGYTF
TRBV5-4	NA	TRBJ2-1	CASKMDYPGRLEQFF
TRBV5-5	NA	TRBJ2-7	CASSLPGLAAYEQYF
TRBV5-1	NA	TRBJ1-2	CASSTTGNYGYTF
TRBV28	NA	TRBJ1-2	CASSSDGISYGYTF
TRBV18	few	TRBJ1-5	CASSLVGAGGNQPQHF
TRBV5-1	NA	TRBJ2-2	CASSFEDTGELFF
TRBV19	once	TRBJ2-1	CASSRTGSSYNEQFF
TRBV14	NA	TRBJ2-3	CASSQDSGTALSTDTQYF
TRBV9	NA	TRBJ2-1	CASSGYNEQFF
TRBV6-1	NA	TRBJ1-4	CASRVTGVVEKLFF
TRBV5-6	NA	TRBJ1-1	CASSLPRRSTEAFF
TRBV10-3	NA	TRBJ2-1	CAISEASGRFDNEQFF
TRBV11-1	NA	TRBJ1-2	CASSSLGQGSYGYTF
TRBV19	few	TRBJ1-5	CASCKGAAGGQPQHF